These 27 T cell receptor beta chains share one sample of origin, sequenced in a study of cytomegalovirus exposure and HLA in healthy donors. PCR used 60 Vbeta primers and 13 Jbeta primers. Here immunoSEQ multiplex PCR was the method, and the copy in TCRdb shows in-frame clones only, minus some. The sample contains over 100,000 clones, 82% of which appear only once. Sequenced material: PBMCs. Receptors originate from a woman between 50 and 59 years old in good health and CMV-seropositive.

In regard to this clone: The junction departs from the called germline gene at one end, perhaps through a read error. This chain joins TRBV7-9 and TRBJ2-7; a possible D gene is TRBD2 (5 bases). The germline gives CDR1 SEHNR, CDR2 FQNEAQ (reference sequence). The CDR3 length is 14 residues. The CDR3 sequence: CSSSPQEEAYEQYF. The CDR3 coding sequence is TGTTCCAGCAGCCCGCAGGAGGAGGCCTACGAGCAGTACTTC.

The CDR3, as DNA: TGTGCTAGTGGCTTAGTGAAGGGGGAGCAGTTCTTC. This codes for CASGLVKGEQFF. J is TRBJ2-1 and V is TRBV12-5; tentatively, D is TRBD1 (5 bases). Deletions cut 6 bases from V and 10 bases from J, with 13 bases between. The CDR3 is made up of 12 amino acids. Germline V gene sequence: CDR1 LGHNT, CDR2 FRNRAP. The full variable domain, its missing parts supplied by reference TRBV12-5 and TRBJ2-1, is DARVTQTPRHKVTEMGQEVTMRCQPILGHNTVFWYRQTMMQGLELLAYFRNRAPLDDSGMPKDRFSAEMPDATLATLKIQPSEPRDSAVYFCASGLVKGEQFFGPGTRLTVL.

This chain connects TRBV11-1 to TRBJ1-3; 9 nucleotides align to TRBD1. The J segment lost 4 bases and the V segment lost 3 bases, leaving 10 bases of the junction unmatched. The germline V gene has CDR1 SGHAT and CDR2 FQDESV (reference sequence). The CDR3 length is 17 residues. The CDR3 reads CASSFSYSDRGGNTIYF. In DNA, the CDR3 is TGTGCCAGCAGCTTCTCATACTCGGACAGGGGAGGAAACACCATATATTTT.

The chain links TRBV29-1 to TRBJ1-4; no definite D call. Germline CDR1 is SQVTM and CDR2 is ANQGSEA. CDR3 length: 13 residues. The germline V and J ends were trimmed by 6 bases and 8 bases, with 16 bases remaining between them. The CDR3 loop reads CSVAGIGNEKLFF. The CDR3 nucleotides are TGCAGCGTGGCCGGGATCGGGAACGAAAAACTGTTTTTT. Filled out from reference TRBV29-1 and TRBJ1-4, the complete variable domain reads SAVISQKPSRDICQRGTSLTIQCQVDSQVTMMFWYRQQPGQSLTLIATANQGSEATYESGFVIDKFPISRPNLTFSTLTVSNMSPEDSSIYLCSVAGIGNEKLFFGSGTQLSVL.

The CDR3 coding sequence is TGCGCCAGCAGCCAAGATGCTGGAAGGGGCCCTTATGGCTACACCTTC. Protein product: CASSQDAGRGPYGYTF. The rearrangement uses TRBV4-1 and TRBJ1-2; the D gene is possibly TRBD1 (5 bases). CDR1 and CDR2 (germline): MGHRA, YSYEKL. V was pared by 0 bases and J by 5 bases, with 16 bases between. The CDR3 is made up of 16 amino acids.

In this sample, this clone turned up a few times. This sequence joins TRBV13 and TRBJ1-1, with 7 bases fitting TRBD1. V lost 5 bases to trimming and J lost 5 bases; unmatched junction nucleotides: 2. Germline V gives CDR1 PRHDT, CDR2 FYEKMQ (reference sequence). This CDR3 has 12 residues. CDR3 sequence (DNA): TGTGCCAGCAGCAAACAGGGGACTGAAGCTTTCTTT. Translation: CASSKQGTEAFF.

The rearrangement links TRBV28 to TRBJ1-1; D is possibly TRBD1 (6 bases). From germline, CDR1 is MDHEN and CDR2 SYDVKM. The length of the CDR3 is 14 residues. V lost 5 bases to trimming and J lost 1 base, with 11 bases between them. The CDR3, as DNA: TGTGCCAGCAGTGATACGACAGGGAACACTGAAGCTTTCTTT. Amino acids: CASSDTTGNTEAFF.

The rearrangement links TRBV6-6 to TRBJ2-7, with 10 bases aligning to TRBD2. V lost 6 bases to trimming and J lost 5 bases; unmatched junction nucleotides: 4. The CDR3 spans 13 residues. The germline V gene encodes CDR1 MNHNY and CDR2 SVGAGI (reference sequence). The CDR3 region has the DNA TGTGCCAGCAGACCCGGGACTAGCGACGAGCAGTACTTC. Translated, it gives CASRPGTSDEQYF.

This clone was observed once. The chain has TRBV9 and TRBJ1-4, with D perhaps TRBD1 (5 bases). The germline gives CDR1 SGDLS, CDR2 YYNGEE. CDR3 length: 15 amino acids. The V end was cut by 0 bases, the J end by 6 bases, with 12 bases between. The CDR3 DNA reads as TGTGCCAGCAGCGTAGTTCCAGGGCTAGATGAAAAACTGTTTTTT. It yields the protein CASSVVPGLDEKLFF.

Here the CDR3 reads CASNTPLGSGEETQYF. The DNA for the CDR3 is TGTGCCAGCAACACCCCACTGGGTAGCGGCGAAGAGACCCAGTACTTC. The chain recombines TRBV5-6 with TRBJ2-5, with TRBD2 as a possible D gene (6 bases). Germline V lookup: CDR1 SGHDT, CDR2 YYEEEE. The CDR3 consists of 16 residues. Trimming stripped 6 bases from V and 3 bases from J, with 21 bases between.

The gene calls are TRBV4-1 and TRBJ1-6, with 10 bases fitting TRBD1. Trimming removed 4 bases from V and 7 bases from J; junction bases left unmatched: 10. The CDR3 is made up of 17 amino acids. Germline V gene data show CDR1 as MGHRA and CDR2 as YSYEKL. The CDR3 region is CASSPSPLDRGNSPLHF. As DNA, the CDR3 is TGCGCCAGCAGCCCAAGTCCCTTGGACAGGGGGAATTCACCCCTCCACTTT.

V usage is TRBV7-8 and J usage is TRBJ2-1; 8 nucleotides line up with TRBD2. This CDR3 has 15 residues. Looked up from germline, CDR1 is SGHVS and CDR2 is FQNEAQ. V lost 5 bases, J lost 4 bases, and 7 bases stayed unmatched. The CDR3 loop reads CASSPRGGKYNEQFF. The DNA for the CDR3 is TGTGCCAGCAGCCCACGGGGGGGGAAATACAATGAGCAGTTCTTC.

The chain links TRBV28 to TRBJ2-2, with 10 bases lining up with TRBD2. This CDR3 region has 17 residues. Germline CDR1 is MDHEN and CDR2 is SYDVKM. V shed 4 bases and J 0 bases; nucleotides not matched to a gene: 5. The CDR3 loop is CASSSGLAEANTGELFF. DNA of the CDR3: TGTGCCAGCAGTTCAGGACTAGCGGAGGCGAACACCGGGGAGCTGTTTTTT. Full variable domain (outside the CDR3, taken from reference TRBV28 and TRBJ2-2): DVKVTQSSRYLVKRTGEKVFLECVQDMDHENMFWYRQDPGLGLRLIYFSYDVKMKEKGDIPEGYSVSREKKERFSLILESASTNQTSMYLCASSSGLAEANTGELFFGEGSRLTVL.

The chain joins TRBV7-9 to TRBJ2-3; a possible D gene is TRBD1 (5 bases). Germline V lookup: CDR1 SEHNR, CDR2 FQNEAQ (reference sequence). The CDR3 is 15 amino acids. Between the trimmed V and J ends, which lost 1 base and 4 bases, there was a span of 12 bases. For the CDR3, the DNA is TGTGCCAGCAGCTTAGTCGGCAGGGCAGCAGATACGCAGTATTTT. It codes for CASSLVGRAADTQYF.

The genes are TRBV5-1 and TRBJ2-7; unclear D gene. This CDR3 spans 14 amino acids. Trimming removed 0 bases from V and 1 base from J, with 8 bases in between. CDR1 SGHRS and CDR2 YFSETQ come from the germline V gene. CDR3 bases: TGCGCCAGCAGCTTGGATGCCAGATCCTACGAGCAGTACTTC. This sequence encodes CASSLDARSYEQYF.

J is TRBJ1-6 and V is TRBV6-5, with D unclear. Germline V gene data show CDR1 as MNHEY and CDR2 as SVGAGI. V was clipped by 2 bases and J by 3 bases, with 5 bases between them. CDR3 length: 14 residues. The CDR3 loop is CASSYLRYNSPLHF. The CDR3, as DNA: TGTGCCAGCAGTTACCTACGCTATAATTCACCCCTCCACTTT.

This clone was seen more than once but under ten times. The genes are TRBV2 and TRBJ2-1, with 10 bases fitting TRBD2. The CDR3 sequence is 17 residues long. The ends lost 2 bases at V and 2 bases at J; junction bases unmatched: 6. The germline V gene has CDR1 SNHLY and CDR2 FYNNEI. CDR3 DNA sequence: TGTGCCAGCAGTGAACTAGCGGGAGTTAGGGCCTACAATGAGCAGTTCTTC. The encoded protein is CASSELAGVRAYNEQFF.

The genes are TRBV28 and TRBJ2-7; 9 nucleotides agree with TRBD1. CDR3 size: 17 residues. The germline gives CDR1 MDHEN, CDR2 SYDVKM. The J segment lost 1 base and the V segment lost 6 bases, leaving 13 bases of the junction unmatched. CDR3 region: CASRSPSGGTGSYEQYF. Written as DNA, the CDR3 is TGTGCCAGCAGATCACCTAGCGGCGGGACAGGGTCCTACGAGCAGTACTTC.

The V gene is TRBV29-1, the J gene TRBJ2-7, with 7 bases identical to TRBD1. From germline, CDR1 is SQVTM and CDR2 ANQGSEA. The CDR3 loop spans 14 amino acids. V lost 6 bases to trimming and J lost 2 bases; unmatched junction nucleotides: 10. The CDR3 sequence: CSVGFRDSTYEQYF. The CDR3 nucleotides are TGCAGCGTGGGATTCCGGGACAGTACCTACGAGCAGTACTTC.

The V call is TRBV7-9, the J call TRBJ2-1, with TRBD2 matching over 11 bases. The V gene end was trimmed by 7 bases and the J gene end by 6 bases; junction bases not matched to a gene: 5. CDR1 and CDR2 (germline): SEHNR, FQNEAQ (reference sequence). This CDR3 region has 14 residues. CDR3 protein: CASNIAGGINEQFF. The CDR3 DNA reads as TGTGCCAGCAATATAGCGGGAGGGATCAATGAGCAGTTCTTC.

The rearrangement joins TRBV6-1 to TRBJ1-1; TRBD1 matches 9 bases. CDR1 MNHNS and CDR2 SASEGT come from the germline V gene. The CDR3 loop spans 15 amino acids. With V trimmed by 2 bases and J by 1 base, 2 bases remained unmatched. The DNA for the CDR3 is TGTGCCAGCAGTGAATGGGGACAGGGGAACACTGAAGCTTTCTTT. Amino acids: CASSEWGQGNTEAFF.

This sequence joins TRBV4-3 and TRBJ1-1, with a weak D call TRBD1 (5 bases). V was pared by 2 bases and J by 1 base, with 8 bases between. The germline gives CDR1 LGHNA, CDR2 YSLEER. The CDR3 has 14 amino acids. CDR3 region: CASSQNRGNTEAFF. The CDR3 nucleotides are TGCGCCAGCAGCCAAAATAGGGGGAACACTGAAGCTTTCTTT.

The CDR3 reads CASSFGGSYNEQFF. CDR3 in DNA: TGTGCCAGCAGTTTTGGGGGGTCCTACAATGAGCAGTTCTTC. This sequence joins TRBV28 and TRBJ2-1; D is possibly TRBD2 (6 bases). V dropped 3 bases and J dropped 1 base, with 7 bases sitting between them. CDR3 size: 14 residues. The germline CDR1 and CDR2 sequences are MDHEN and SYDVKM.

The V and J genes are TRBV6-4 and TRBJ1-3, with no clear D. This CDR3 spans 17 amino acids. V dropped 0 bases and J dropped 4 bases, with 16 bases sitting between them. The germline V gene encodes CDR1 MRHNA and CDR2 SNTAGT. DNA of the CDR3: TGTGCCAGCAGTGACTCCGTCGGTCATGTGGAGGGAAACACCATATATTTT. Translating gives CASSDSVGHVEGNTIYF.

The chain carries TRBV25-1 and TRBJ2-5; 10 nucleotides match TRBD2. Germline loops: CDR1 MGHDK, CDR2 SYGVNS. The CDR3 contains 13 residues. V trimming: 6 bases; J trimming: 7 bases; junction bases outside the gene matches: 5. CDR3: CASRGTSAGTQYF. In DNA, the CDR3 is TGTGCCAGCAGGGGGACTAGCGCCGGGACCCAGTACTTC.

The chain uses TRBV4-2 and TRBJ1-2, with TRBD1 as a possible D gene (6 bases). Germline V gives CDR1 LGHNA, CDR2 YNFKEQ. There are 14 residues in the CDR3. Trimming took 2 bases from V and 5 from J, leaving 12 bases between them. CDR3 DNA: TGTGCCAGCAGCCAAACAGGGACCCCTTATGGCTACACCTTC. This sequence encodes CASSQTGTPYGYTF.

CDR3 sequence: CASSSRGSLVTEAFF. DNA for the CDR3: TGTGCCAGCAGCTCCCGGGGGTCCCTGGTAACTGAAGCTTTCTTT. This sequence joins TRBV5-4 and TRBJ1-1; D is perhaps TRBD1 (5 bases). The germline V gene has CDR1 SGHNT and CDR2 YYREEE (reference sequence). The CDR3 has 15 residues. The germline V and J ends were trimmed by 3 bases and 5 bases, with 17 bases remaining between them.